This T cell receptor beta chain was sequenced for a study of cytomegalovirus exposure and HLA in healthy donors. Study overall: Unique TCRs numbering some 80 million, obtained from HLA-typed donors, made up an early data release. When 300 to 500 donors were genotyped, about 81% of them were found to fall in the Caucasian-associated ancestry cluster. Regarding the study as a whole: Reportedly, diagnosis of cytomegalovirus status by the classifier showed high specificity and sensitivity. Clonal expansion, a later analysis showed, was greater in HLA-associated TCR beta chains than in equally common others.

To note about this clone: Its antigen is as yet unknown.

Researchers ran the PCR with 60 Vbeta and 13 Jbeta primers. Libraries were prepared by immunoSEQ multiplex PCR; TCRdb keeps only in-frame clonotypes and omits some of them. Of 200,000 to 250,000 clones in the sample, 85% to 90% were seen once. Germline values: CDR1 GTSNPN, CDR2 SVGIG (reference sequence). Trimming removed 7 bases from V and 7 bases from J; junction bases left unmatched: 6. The CDR3 is 12 amino acids. V usage is TRBV30 and J usage is TRBJ1-2, with 10 bases identical to TRBD1. Sequencing used PBMCs. This TCR derives from a human donor in good health. The CDR3 loop reads CAFSRTGGGYTF. The CDR3 bases are TGTGCCTTTAGTAGGACAGGGGGTGGCTACACCTTC.